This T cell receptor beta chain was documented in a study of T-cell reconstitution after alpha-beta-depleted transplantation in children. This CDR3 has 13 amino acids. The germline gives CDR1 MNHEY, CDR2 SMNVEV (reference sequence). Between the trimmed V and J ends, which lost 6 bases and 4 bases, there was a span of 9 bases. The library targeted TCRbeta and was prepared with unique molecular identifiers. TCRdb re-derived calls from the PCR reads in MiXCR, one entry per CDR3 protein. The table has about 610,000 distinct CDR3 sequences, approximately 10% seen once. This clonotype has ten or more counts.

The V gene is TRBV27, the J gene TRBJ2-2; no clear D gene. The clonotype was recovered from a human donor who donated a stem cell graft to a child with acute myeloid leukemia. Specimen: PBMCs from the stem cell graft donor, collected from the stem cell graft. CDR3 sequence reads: CASSGRSTGELFF. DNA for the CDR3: TGTGCCAGCAGCGGGCGGAGCACCGGGGAGCTGTTTTTT.